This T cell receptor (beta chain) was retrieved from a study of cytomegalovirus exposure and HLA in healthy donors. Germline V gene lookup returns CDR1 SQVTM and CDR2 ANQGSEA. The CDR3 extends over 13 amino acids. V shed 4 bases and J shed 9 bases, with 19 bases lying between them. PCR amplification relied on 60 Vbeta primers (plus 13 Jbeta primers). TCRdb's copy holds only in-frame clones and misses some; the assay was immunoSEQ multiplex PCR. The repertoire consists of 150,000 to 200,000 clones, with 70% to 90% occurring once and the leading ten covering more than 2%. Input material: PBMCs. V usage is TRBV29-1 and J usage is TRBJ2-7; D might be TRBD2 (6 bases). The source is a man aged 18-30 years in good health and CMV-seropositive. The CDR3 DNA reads TGCAGCGTTGTCCTGAATCAGGGAGGTGGGCAGTACTTC. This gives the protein CSVVLNQGGGQYF.